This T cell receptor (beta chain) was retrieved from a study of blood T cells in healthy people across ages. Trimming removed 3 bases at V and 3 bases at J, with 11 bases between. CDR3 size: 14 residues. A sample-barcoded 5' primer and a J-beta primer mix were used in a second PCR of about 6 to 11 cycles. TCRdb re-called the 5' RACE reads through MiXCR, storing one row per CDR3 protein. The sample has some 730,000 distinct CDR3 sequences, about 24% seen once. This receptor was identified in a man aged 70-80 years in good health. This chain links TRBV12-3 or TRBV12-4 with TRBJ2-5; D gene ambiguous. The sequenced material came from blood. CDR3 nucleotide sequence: TGTGCCAGCAGTTTGGGAAGCGCCAAAGAGACCCAGTACTTC. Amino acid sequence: CASSLGSAKETQYF.